This TCR beta chain was obtained from a study of control samples from healthy donors and cancer patients. This table comes from immunoSEQ multiplex PCR, and its TCRdb copy is limited to in-frame clones, with some not included. The sample contains about 160,000 clones, approximately 96% of which appear only once. Sequencing input: blood. The receptor's source is a woman aged 25 to 39 in good health.

The CDR3 protein is CASSQRGSNQPQHF. The CDR3 DNA reads as TGTGCCAGCAGCCAACGGGGAAGCAATCAGCCCCAGCATTTT. The V and J genes are TRBV3-1 (or the pseudogene TRBV3-2) and TRBJ1-5; D not certain. The CDR3 is made up of 14 amino acids. Germline CDR1 reads LGHDT; CDR2 reads YNNKEL (reference sequence). V shed 2 bases and J shed 1 base, with 6 bases lying between them.